The present T cell receptor (beta chain) was sequenced within a study of OX40 agonist ivuxolimab in advanced cancers. For the study at large: Ivuxolimab, an agonistic anti-OX40 (CD134) antibody, was given to patients.

TCRdb keeps only in-frame clones here, not all; method: immunoSEQ multiplex PCR. The sample lists tens of thousands of clones; more than 80% were seen once. The CDR3 contains 17 residues. V lost 4 bases and J lost 5; bases outside the gene matches: 14. In germline, CDR1 is SGHNT, CDR2 YYREEE (reference sequence). The sample here was CD4+ or CD8+ T cells sorted from blood, taken in a trial of the OX40 agonist ivuxolimab. The TCR comes from an adult with an advanced solid tumor such as melanoma, head and neck, liver or kidney cancer. The gene calls are TRBV5-4 and TRBJ2-7; 11 nucleotides agree with TRBD1. The CDR3 spells CASSPEGSRDRGNEQYF. In DNA, the CDR3 is TGTGCCAGCAGCCCCGAAGGAAGCCGGGACAGGGGGAACGAGCAGTACTTC. The whole variable domain, remainder taken from reference TRBV5-4 and TRBJ2-7, is ETGVTQSPTHLIKTRGQQVTLRCSSQSGHNTVSWYQQALGQGPQFIFQYYREEENGRGNFPPRFSGLQFPNYSSELNVNALELDDSALYLCASSPEGSRDRGNEQYFGPGTRLTVT.